One sample yielded the 12 T cell receptor beta chains listed below, sequenced in a study of human T cells and chemical hapten exposure. MiXCR was run by TCRdb on the RACE reads, yielding one entry per CDR3 protein. The table records 120,000 to 150,000 distinct CDR3 sequences, approximately 10% of them present only once. The time point here: patch test 2, 6 weeks after DPC sensitization. The treatment is: therapeutic diphenylcyclopropenone sensitization with weekly scalp DPC. This specimen was whole blood, taken in connection with sensitization to the hapten diphenylcyclopropenone (DPC). All receptors come from a woman in her fifties or sixties with alopecia areata. Some clones in this sample may be carry-over from other donors' samples.

The chain recombines TRBV19 with TRBJ2-5, with D possibly being TRBD2 (6 bases). CDR1 LNHDA and CDR2 SQIVND come from the germline V gene (reference sequence). The CDR3 has 16 amino acids. V dropped 4 bases and J dropped 0 bases, with 15 bases sitting between them. DNA of the CDR3: TGTGCCAGTAGTACCTACTTCGGGACTGACCAAGAGACCCAGTACTTC. Its translation: CASSTYFGTDQETQYF.

Comment on this clonotype: This may arise from a read error, as a much more abundant clone is one base away. The V call is TRBV7-9, the J call TRBJ2-7; D gene unclear. V dropped 3 bases and J dropped 3 bases, with 15 bases sitting between them. Per germline, CDR1 SEHNR and CDR2 FQNEAQ (reference sequence). The CDR3 is made up of 15 amino acids. The CDR3 nucleotides read TGTGCCAGCAGCTTGGATCCCGCGCGATACTACGAGCAGTACTTC. This translates into CASSLDPARYYEQYF.

The chain recombines TRBV29-1 with TRBJ2-7, with 7 bases aligning to TRBD2. CDR3 length: 13 amino acids. V shed 6 bases and J 1 base; nucleotides not matched to a gene: 6. Looked up from germline, CDR1 is SQVTM and CDR2 is ANQGSEA. CDR3 DNA: TGCAGCGTCGCCTGGGGGGGTTCCTACGAGCAGTACTTC. Its protein is CSVAWGGSYEQYF.

This clonotype was seen only a few times. The chain couples TRBV14 to TRBJ2-3; 12 positions agree with TRBD2. V gave up 1 base and J gave up 4 bases; unmatched junction bases: 6. This CDR3 is built from 17 residues. Germline V gene data show CDR1 as SGHDN and CDR2 as FVKESK. CDR3 sequence: CASSQGRLAGAADTQYF. Here the CDR3 DNA reads TGTGCCAGCAGCCAAGGACGACTAGCGGGAGCAGCAGATACGCAGTATTTT.

A few counts support this clonotype. The chain couples TRBV10-3 to TRBJ1-6; D call uncertain. Germline CDR1 and CDR2: ENHRY and SYGVKD. The CDR3 has 12 amino acids. Trimming removed 3 bases from V and 9 bases from J, with 6 bases in between. The CDR3 region is CAISERISPLHF. The CDR3 DNA follows: TGTGCCATCAGTGAAAGGATTTCACCCCTCCACTTT.

This clonotype has a count of ten or more. The chain links TRBV7-6 to TRBJ2-7; tentatively, D is TRBD1 (5 bases). The V end was cut by 6 bases, the J end by 0 bases, with 9 bases between. Germline V CDR1 and CDR2: SGHVS, FNYEAQ. This CDR3 has 13 residues. The CDR3 reads CASSLDSSYEQYF. CDR3 DNA sequence: TGTGCCAGCAGTCTCGACAGCTCCTACGAGCAGTACTTC.

The chain uses TRBV20-1 and TRBJ1-2; 7 nucleotides align to TRBD1. Germline assignment: CDR1 DFQATT and CDR2 SNEGSKA (reference sequence). With 3 bases clipped from V and 0 bases from J, the junction kept 4 bases outside the gene matches. The CDR3 is 14 residues long. The CDR3 reads CSARGTGANYGYTF. CDR3 sequence (DNA): TGCAGTGCTAGGGGAACAGGGGCTAACTATGGCTACACCTTC.

This rearrangement joins TRBV5-5 to TRBJ2-7, with TRBD2 matching over 9 bases. V shed 4 bases and J 3 bases; nucleotides not matched to a gene: 11. The CDR3 has 16 residues. Germline V lookup: CDR1 SGHKS, CDR2 YYEKEE (reference sequence). CDR3 sequence reads: CASSPTAGGEVYEQYF. DNA of the CDR3: TGTGCCAGCAGCCCAACTGCGGGAGGGGAGGTCTACGAGCAGTACTTC.

This clonotype was observed at least ten times. CDR3 region: CASSEYSGTDNSPLHF. The CDR3 DNA is TGTGCCAGCAGTGAATATTCCGGGACAGATAATTCACCCCTCCACTTT. The chain links TRBV25-1 to TRBJ1-6; TRBD1 matches at 7 bases. The CDR3 is made up of 16 amino acids. The germline V gene has CDR1 MGHDK and CDR2 SYGVNS. After removal of 0 bases from V and 5 bases from J, the junction contained 4 bases not matched to a gene. Combining the CDR3 with reference TRBV25-1 and TRBJ1-6 gives the whole variable domain EADIYQTPRYLVIGTGKKITLECSQTMGHDKMYWYQQDPGMELHLIHYSYGVNSTEKGDLSSESTVSRIRTEHFPLTLESARPSHTSQYLCASSEYSGTDNSPLHFGNGTRLTVT.

In this sample, this clonotype turned up a few times. This rearrangement joins TRBV30 to TRBJ2-6; D not resolved. The CDR3 totals 12 residues. V lost 8 bases to trimming and J lost 2 bases, with 7 bases between them. Germline V CDR1 and CDR2: GTSNPN, SVGIG (reference sequence). The CDR3 DNA follows: TGTGCCCGGTCGACTGGGGCCAACGTCCTGACTTTC. This gives the protein CARSTGANVLTF.

This chain joins TRBV9 and TRBJ2-1; D is uncertain. Trimming took 2 bases from V and 5 from J, leaving 5 bases between them. CDR3 size: 12 residues. Per germline, CDR1 SGDLS and CDR2 YYNGEE. The chain's CDR3 is CASSVSHNEQFF. CDR3 DNA sequence: TGTGCCAGCAGCGTGTCCCACAATGAGCAGTTCTTC.

As concerns this clonotype: Germline and junction disagree at one end, which may indicate a read error. V usage is TRBV28 and J usage is TRBJ1-3; D is perhaps TRBD1 (6 bases). This CDR3 is 15 amino acids long. Germline-derived CDR1 and CDR2 are MDHEN and SYDVKM. CDR3 bases: TGTGCCAGCAGCCCTACAGGGTACTCTGGAAACACCATACATTTT. It specifies CASSPTGYSGNTIHF. Together with reference TRBV28 and TRBJ1-3, the CDR3 gives the full variable domain: DVKVTQSSRYLVKRTGEKVFLECVQDMDHENMFWYRQDPGLGLRLIYFSYDVKMKEKGDIPEGYSVSREKKERFSLILESASTNQTSMYLCASSPTGYSGNTIHFGEGSWLTVV.